The rows below give T cell receptor beta chains drawn from one sample of a study of blood T cell repertoires in COVID-19. Some clones are missing from TCRdb's copy, which holds only in-frame ones; the method was immunoSEQ multiplex PCR. The sample contains approximately 140,000 clones, approximately 85% of which appear only once. Sequencing was carried out using peripheral blood. These receptors all stem from a woman aged 60-70 years with COVID-19, enrolled during active disease. The CDR3 runs from the conserved cysteine through the conserved F or W. The order of the fields is clone size, D gene, V gene, J gene, CDR3 protein, CDR3 DNA. A D gene is named only where the DNA matches it firmly. Not every row has a clone size; where given, it reads once, few, many or a size class.

abundance: -
d_gene: -
v_gene: TRBV11-3
j_gene: TRBJ2-2
CDR3aa: CASSLVSAGGGELFF
CDR3nt: TGTGCCAGCAGCTTGGTTTCAGCGGGCGGCGGGGAGCTGTTTTTT

abundance: -
d_gene: TRBD2
v_gene: TRBV18
j_gene: TRBJ2-5
CDR3aa: CASSPRGLVPQETQYF
CDR3nt: TGTGCCAGCTCACCAAGAGGACTAGTCCCCCAAGAGACCCAGTACTTC

abundance: -
d_gene: -
v_gene: TRBV30
j_gene: TRBJ1-2
CDR3aa: CALTLDYGYTF
CDR3nt: TGTGCCTTGACATTGGACTATGGCTACACCTTC

abundance: -
d_gene: TRBD1
v_gene: TRBV7-9
j_gene: TRBJ1-2
CDR3aa: CASSPAKGNYRGIGYGYTF
CDR3nt: TGTGCCAGCAGCCCGGCGAAAGGGAATTACAGGGGAATTGGCTATGGCTACACCTTC

abundance: -
d_gene: -
v_gene: TRBV18
j_gene: TRBJ2-6
CDR3aa: CASSPIGASGANVLTF
CDR3nt: TGTGCCAGCTCACCGATAGGGGCTTCGGGGGCCAACGTCCTGACTTTC

abundance: -
d_gene: -
v_gene: TRBV4-3
j_gene: TRBJ1-4
CDR3aa: CASSRVGLGREVEKLFF
CDR3nt: TGCGCCAGCAGCCGGGTGGGCTTGGGCAGGGAGGTAGAAAAACTGTTTTTT

abundance: -
d_gene: -
v_gene: TRBV7-6
j_gene: TRBJ1-2
CDR3aa: CASSLMTDNYGYTF
CDR3nt: TGTGCCAGCAGCTTGATGACAGACAACTATGGCTACACCTTC

abundance: -
d_gene: TRBD1
v_gene: TRBV5-4
j_gene: TRBJ1-1
CDR3aa: CASSLAHSAGGTEAFF
CDR3nt: TGTGCCAGCAGCTTGGCTCACAGCGCAGGGGGCACTGAAGCTTTCTTT

abundance: -
d_gene: -
v_gene: TRBV2
j_gene: TRBJ2-1
CDR3aa: CASLQAYNEQFF
CDR3nt: TGTGCCAGCTTACAAGCCTACAATGAGCAGTTCTTC

abundance: -
d_gene: -
v_gene: TRBV7-9
j_gene: TRBJ1-2
CDR3aa: CASSGFDSWDYGYTF
CDR3nt: TGTGCCAGCAGCGGCTTTGACAGCTGGGACTATGGCTACACCTTC

abundance: -
d_gene: -
v_gene: TRBV19
j_gene: TRBJ1-4
CDR3aa: CASSIILPTGTNEKLFF
CDR3nt: TGTGCCAGTAGTATAATTCTCCCGACAGGAACTAATGAAAAACTGTTTTTT

abundance: -
d_gene: -
v_gene: TRBV29-1
j_gene: TRBJ1-1
CDR3aa: CSAKDTTNTEAFF
CDR3nt: TGCAGCGCTAAAGACACTACCAACACTGAAGCTTTCTTT

abundance: -
d_gene: TRBD2
v_gene: TRBV3-1/TRBV3-2
j_gene: TRBJ2-7
CDR3aa: CASSQDLAGDREQYF
CDR3nt: TGTGCCAGCAGCCAAGATCTAGCGGGGGATCGCGAGCAGTACTTC

abundance: -
d_gene: TRBD1
v_gene: TRBV7-3
j_gene: TRBJ2-7
CDR3aa: CASSLRGTGNYEQYF
CDR3nt: TGTGCCAGCAGCTTAAGAGGGACAGGAAATTACGAGCAGTACTTC

abundance: many
d_gene: -
v_gene: TRBV19
j_gene: TRBJ2-7
CDR3aa: CASMETNAYEQYF
CDR3nt: TGTGCCAGTATGGAGACTAACGCGTACGAGCAGTACTTC

abundance: -
d_gene: -
v_gene: TRBV2
j_gene: TRBJ1-1
CDR3aa: CASSAEQGTMNTEAFF
CDR3nt: TGTGCCAGCAGTGCAGAACAGGGTACCATGAACACTGAAGCTTTCTTT

abundance: -
d_gene: TRBD1
v_gene: TRBV6-5
j_gene: TRBJ1-1
CDR3aa: CASSYSQGWTEAFF
CDR3nt: TGTGCCAGCAGTTACTCACAGGGGTGGACTGAAGCTTTCTTT

abundance: -
d_gene: -
v_gene: TRBV6-6
j_gene: TRBJ1-3
CDR3aa: CASSRREAPGNTIYF
CDR3nt: TGTGCCAGCAGTCGAAGGGAGGCGCCTGGAAACACCATATATTTT

abundance: -
d_gene: -
v_gene: TRBV5-5
j_gene: TRBJ2-1
CDR3aa: CASSQNRRVEFYNEQFF
CDR3nt: TGTGCCAGCAGCCAAAATCGGAGGGTGGAGTTCTACAATGAGCAGTTCTTC

abundance: -
d_gene: TRBD1
v_gene: TRBV4-1
j_gene: TRBJ2-7
CDR3aa: CASSQDRDRDSYEQYF
CDR3nt: TGCGCCAGCAGCCAAGACCGGGACAGGGACTCCTACGAGCAGTACTTC

abundance: -
d_gene: -
v_gene: TRBV18
j_gene: TRBJ2-5
CDR3aa: CASSPIPGETQYF
CDR3nt: TGTGCCAGCTCACCAATCCCAGGAGAGACCCAGTACTTC

abundance: -
d_gene: -
v_gene: TRBV5-1
j_gene: TRBJ2-1
CDR3aa: CASSLDQGGYNEQFF
CDR3nt: TGCGCCAGCAGCTTGGACCAGGGTGGATACAATGAGCAGTTCTTC

abundance: -
d_gene: TRBD2
v_gene: TRBV2
j_gene: TRBJ2-7
CDR3aa: CASSEVLAGATYEQYF
CDR3nt: TGTGCCAGCAGTGAAGTCCTAGCGGGGGCGACCTACGAGCAGTACTTC

abundance: -
d_gene: -
v_gene: TRBV4-1
j_gene: TRBJ1-2
CDR3aa: CASSQVRDNLNYGYTF
CDR3nt: TGCGCCAGCAGCCAAGTCCGGGACAACCTTAACTATGGCTACACCTTC

abundance: -
d_gene: TRBD2
v_gene: TRBV3-1/TRBV3-2
j_gene: TRBJ2-5
CDR3aa: CASSQVLAGGQETQYF
CDR3nt: TGTGCCAGCAGCCAAGTGCTAGCGGGGGGGCAAGAGACCCAGTACTTC

abundance: -
d_gene: -
v_gene: TRBV5-6
j_gene: TRBJ1-4
CDR3aa: CASSLGSAGNYEKLFF
CDR3nt: TGTGCCAGCAGCCTCGGGTCGGCAGGGAATTATGAAAAACTGTTTTTT

abundance: -
d_gene: -
v_gene: TRBV19
j_gene: TRBJ1-2
CDR3aa: CASSIGILGGYTF
CDR3nt: TGTGCCAGTAGTATTGGGATACTAGGAGGCTACACCTTC

abundance: -
d_gene: -
v_gene: TRBV6-9
j_gene: TRBJ2-1
CDR3aa: CAKNPSGTPSYNEQFF
CDR3nt: TGTGCCAAAAATCCCAGCGGTACCCCATCCTACAATGAGCAGTTCTTC

abundance: -
d_gene: -
v_gene: TRBV29-1
j_gene: TRBJ1-2
CDR3aa: CSVDMGGYTF
CDR3nt: TGCAGCGTTGATATGGGCGGCTACACCTTC

abundance: -
d_gene: -
v_gene: TRBV7-9
j_gene: TRBJ2-7
CDR3aa: CASSPAGPSRLAPYEQYF
CDR3nt: TGTGCCAGCAGCCCCGCCGGGCCTTCGCGGCTAGCGCCTTACGAGCAGTACTTC

abundance: -
d_gene: -
v_gene: TRBV5-1
j_gene: TRBJ1-2
CDR3aa: CASSLEGIANYGYTF
CDR3nt: TGCGCCAGCAGCTTGGAGGGGATAGCTAACTATGGCTACACCTTC

abundance: -
d_gene: -
v_gene: TRBV7-9
j_gene: TRBJ1-1
CDR3aa: CASSEWATGPEAFF
CDR3nt: TGTGCCAGCAGCGAATGGGCCACAGGACCTGAAGCTTTCTTT

abundance: -
d_gene: TRBD1
v_gene: TRBV6-5
j_gene: TRBJ1-1
CDR3aa: CASSSGTGITEAFF
CDR3nt: TGTGCCAGCAGTAGCGGGACAGGGATAACTGAAGCTTTCTTT

abundance: -
d_gene: -
v_gene: TRBV19
j_gene: TRBJ1-2
CDR3aa: CASSTGVRGYTF
CDR3nt: TGTGCCAGTAGTACAGGGGTTCGTGGCTACACCTTC

abundance: -
d_gene: TRBD1
v_gene: TRBV23-1
j_gene: TRBJ1-5
CDR3aa: CASSRAPTTGLKDQPQHF
CDR3nt: TGCGCCAGCAGTCGGGCCCCCACGACAGGGCTTAAGGATCAGCCCCAGCATTTT

abundance: -
d_gene: -
v_gene: TRBV24-1
j_gene: TRBJ2-5
CDR3aa: CATSPGDGRLQETQYF
CDR3nt: TGTGCCACCAGCCCTGGGGACGGGAGACTTCAAGAGACCCAGTACTTC

abundance: -
d_gene: -
v_gene: TRBV14
j_gene: TRBJ1-2
CDR3aa: CASSQDSAARFLDGYTF
CDR3nt: TGTGCCAGCAGCCAAGATTCTGCAGCCAGGTTTTTAGATGGCTACACCTTC

abundance: -
d_gene: TRBD1
v_gene: TRBV4-2
j_gene: TRBJ1-2
CDR3aa: CASSQTGGPYHYGYTF
CDR3nt: TGTGCCAGCAGCCAGACAGGGGGCCCTTATCACTATGGCTACACCTTC

abundance: -
d_gene: -
v_gene: TRBV19
j_gene: TRBJ1-2
CDR3aa: CASTGRVGKTNYGYTF
CDR3nt: TGTGCCAGTACGGGAAGGGTAGGGAAAACTAACTATGGCTACACCTTC

abundance: few
d_gene: -
v_gene: TRBV6-2/TRBV6-3
j_gene: TRBJ2-7
CDR3aa: CASSYGWAARSYEQYF
CDR3nt: TGTGCCAGCAGTTACGGTTGGGCAGCCCGCTCCTACGAGCAGTACTTC

abundance: -
d_gene: -
v_gene: TRBV6-5
j_gene: TRBJ2-1
CDR3aa: CASIPEAYNEQFF
CDR3nt: TGTGCCAGCATACCAGAGGCCTACAATGAGCAGTTCTTC

abundance: -
d_gene: -
v_gene: TRBV5-4
j_gene: TRBJ1-1
CDR3aa: CASSLEGVNTEAFF
CDR3nt: TGTGCCAGCAGCTTGGAGGGGGTGAACACTGAAGCTTTCTTT

abundance: -
d_gene: -
v_gene: TRBV9
j_gene: TRBJ1-6
CDR3aa: CASSVYDNSPLHF
CDR3nt: TGTGCCAGCAGCGTATATGATAATTCACCCCTCCACTTT

abundance: -
d_gene: -
v_gene: TRBV5-4
j_gene: TRBJ2-5
CDR3aa: CASSEDPGETQYF
CDR3nt: TGTGCCAGCAGCGAGGACCCGGGGGAGACCCAGTACTTC

abundance: -
d_gene: -
v_gene: TRBV24-1
j_gene: TRBJ2-3
CDR3aa: CATSDWSFGTDTQYF
CDR3nt: TGTGCCACCAGTGATTGGAGCTTCGGCACAGATACGCAGTATTTT

abundance: -
d_gene: -
v_gene: TRBV4-1
j_gene: TRBJ1-5
CDR3aa: CASSQVLNSNQPQHF
CDR3nt: TGCGCCAGCAGCCAAGTTCTAAATAGCAATCAGCCCCAGCATTTT

abundance: -
d_gene: -
v_gene: TRBV19
j_gene: TRBJ1-4
CDR3aa: CASSIWAVEKLFF
CDR3nt: TGTGCCAGTAGTATATGGGCAGTTGAAAAACTGTTTTTT

abundance: -
d_gene: TRBD1
v_gene: TRBV15
j_gene: TRBJ1-2
CDR3aa: CATSPGTGSFYGYTF
CDR3nt: TGTGCCACCAGCCCGGGGACAGGCTCCTTCTATGGCTACACCTTC

abundance: -
d_gene: -
v_gene: TRBV27
j_gene: TRBJ1-5
CDR3aa: CASSPVLSYSNQPQHF
CDR3nt: TGTGCCAGCAGTCCCGTTTTGAGTTATAGCAATCAGCCCCAGCATTTT

abundance: -
d_gene: -
v_gene: TRBV7-6
j_gene: TRBJ2-5
CDR3aa: CASSAMGGQQETQYF
CDR3nt: TGTGCCAGCAGTGCCATGGGGGGACAGCAAGAGACCCAGTACTTC

abundance: -
d_gene: -
v_gene: TRBV9
j_gene: TRBJ2-7
CDR3aa: CASSVDQQFNNEQYF
CDR3nt: TGTGCCAGCAGCGTAGATCAACAGTTTAATAACGAGCAGTACTTC

abundance: -
d_gene: TRBD1
v_gene: TRBV7-9
j_gene: TRBJ2-7
CDR3aa: CASSPDRASYEQYF
CDR3nt: TGTGCCAGCAGCCCGGACAGGGCCTCCTACGAGCAGTACTTC

abundance: once
d_gene: TRBD1
v_gene: TRBV30
j_gene: TRBJ1-5
CDR3aa: CAWAGTGGDPFNQPQHF
CDR3nt: TGTGCCTGGGCAGGGACAGGGGGCGACCCTTTCAATCAGCCCCAGCATTTT

abundance: -
d_gene: -
v_gene: TRBV27
j_gene: TRBJ2-7
CDR3aa: CASRRIGGYEQYF
CDR3nt: TGTGCCAGCAGAAGGATAGGGGGCTACGAGCAGTACTTC

abundance: few
d_gene: -
v_gene: TRBV7-9
j_gene: TRBJ1-2
CDR3aa: CASSSLTKTGRDGYTF
CDR3nt: TGTGCCAGCAGCTCACTCACTAAAACAGGGAGAGATGGCTACACCTTC

abundance: -
d_gene: TRBD1
v_gene: TRBV19
j_gene: TRBJ2-7
CDR3aa: CAVGQSYEQYF
CDR3nt: TGTGCCGTGGGACAGTCCTACGAGCAGTACTTC

abundance: once
d_gene: -
v_gene: TRBV5-5
j_gene: TRBJ1-2
CDR3aa: CASSLLGANYGYTF
CDR3nt: TGTGCCAGCAGCTTGCTCGGGGCTAACTATGGCTACACCTTC

abundance: -
d_gene: -
v_gene: TRBV6-5
j_gene: TRBJ1-4
CDR3aa: CASREGATNEKLFF
CDR3nt: TGTGCCAGCAGAGAGGGGGCAACTAATGAAAAACTGTTTTTT

abundance: few
d_gene: -
v_gene: TRBV27
j_gene: TRBJ2-5
CDR3aa: CASSLSSGWQETQYF
CDR3nt: TGTGCCAGCAGTTTATCTTCCGGGTGGCAAGAGACCCAGTACTTC